This T cell receptor beta chain was captured in a study of control samples from healthy donors and cancer patients. The CDR3 has 15 amino acids. CDR1 and CDR2 from the germline V gene are MNHEY and SVGAGI. V was cut by 7 bases and J by 3 bases, with 19 bases left in between. Method: immunoSEQ multiplex PCR; TCRdb's copy keeps in-frame clones and lacks some. The repertoire holds 400,000 to 450,000 clones, with about nine tenths as singletons. In its sample, this clone was seen once. The rearrangement joins TRBV6-5 to TRBJ2-7, with D tentatively TRBD2 (6 bases). The receptor's source is a man aged 35 to 55 with head and neck cancer. The sequenced sample was PBMCs. The CDR3 coding sequence is TGTGCCAGCACCCTTGGGACTCCTGAAAGCTACGAGCAGTACTTC. Amino acid sequence: CASTLGTPESYEQYF.